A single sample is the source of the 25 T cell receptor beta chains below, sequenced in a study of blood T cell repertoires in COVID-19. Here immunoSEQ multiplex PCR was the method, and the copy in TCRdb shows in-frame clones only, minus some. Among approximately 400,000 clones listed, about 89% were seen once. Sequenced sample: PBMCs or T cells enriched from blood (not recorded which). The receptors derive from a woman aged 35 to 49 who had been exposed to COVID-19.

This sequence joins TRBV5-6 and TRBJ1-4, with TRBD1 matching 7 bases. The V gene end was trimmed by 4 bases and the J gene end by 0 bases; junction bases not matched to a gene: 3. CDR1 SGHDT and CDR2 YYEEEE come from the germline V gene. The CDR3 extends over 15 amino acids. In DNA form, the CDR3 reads TGTGCCAGCAGCCCCACAGGGGCAACTAATGAAAAACTGTTTTTT. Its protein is CASSPTGATNEKLFF.

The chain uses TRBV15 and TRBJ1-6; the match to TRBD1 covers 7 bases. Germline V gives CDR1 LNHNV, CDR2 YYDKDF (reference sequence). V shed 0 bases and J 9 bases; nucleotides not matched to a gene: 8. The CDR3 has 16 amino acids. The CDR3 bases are TGTGCCACCAGCAGAGATCTAGGGGGCAAGAGTTCACCCCTCCACTTT. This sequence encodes CATSRDLGGKSSPLHF. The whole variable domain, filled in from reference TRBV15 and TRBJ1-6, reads DAMVIQNPRYQVTQFGKPVTLSCSQTLNHNVMYWYQQKSSQAPKLLFHYYDKDFNNEADTPDNFQSRRPNTSFCFLDIRSPGLGDTAMYLCATSRDLGGKSSPLHFGNGTRLTVT.

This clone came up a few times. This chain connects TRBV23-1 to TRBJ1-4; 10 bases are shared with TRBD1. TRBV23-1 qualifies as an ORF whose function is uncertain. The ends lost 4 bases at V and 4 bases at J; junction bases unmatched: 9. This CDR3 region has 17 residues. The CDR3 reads CASSRSGTGVHNEKLFF. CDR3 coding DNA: TGCGCCAGCAGTCGATCCGGGACAGGGGTCCATAATGAAAAACTGTTTTTT.

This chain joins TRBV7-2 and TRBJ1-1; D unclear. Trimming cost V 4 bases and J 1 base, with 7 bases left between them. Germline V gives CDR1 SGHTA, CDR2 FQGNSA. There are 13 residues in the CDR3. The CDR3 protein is CASSYGWNTEAFF. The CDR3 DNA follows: TGTGCCAGCAGCTATGGCTGGAACACTGAAGCTTTCTTT.

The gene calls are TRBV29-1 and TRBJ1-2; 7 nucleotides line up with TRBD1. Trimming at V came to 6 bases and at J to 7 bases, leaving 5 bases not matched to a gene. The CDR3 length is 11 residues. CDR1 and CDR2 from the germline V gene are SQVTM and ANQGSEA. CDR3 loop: CSVSGGGGYTF. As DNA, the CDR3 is TGCAGCGTCTCAGGGGGAGGTGGCTACACCTTC. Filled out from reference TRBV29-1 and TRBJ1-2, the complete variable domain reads SAVISQKPSRDICQRGTSLTIQCQVDSQVTMMFWYRQQPGQSLTLIATANQGSEATYESGFVIDKFPISRPNLTFSTLTVSNMSPEDSSIYLCSVSGGGGYTFGSGTRLTVV.

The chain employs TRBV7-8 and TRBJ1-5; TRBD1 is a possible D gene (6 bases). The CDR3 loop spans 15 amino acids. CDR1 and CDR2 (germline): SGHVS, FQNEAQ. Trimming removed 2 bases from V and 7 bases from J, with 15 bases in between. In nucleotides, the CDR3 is TGTGCCAGCAGCTTAAGGGACACCCTGGGACAGCCCCAGCATTTT. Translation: CASSLRDTLGQPQHF.

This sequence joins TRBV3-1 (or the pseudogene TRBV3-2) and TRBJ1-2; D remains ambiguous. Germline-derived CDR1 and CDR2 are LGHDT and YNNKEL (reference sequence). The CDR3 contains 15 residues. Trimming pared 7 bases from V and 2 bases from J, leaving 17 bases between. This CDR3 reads CASTPQWGANYGYTF. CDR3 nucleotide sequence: TGTGCCAGCACCCCTCAATGGGGAGCGAACTATGGCTACACCTTC.

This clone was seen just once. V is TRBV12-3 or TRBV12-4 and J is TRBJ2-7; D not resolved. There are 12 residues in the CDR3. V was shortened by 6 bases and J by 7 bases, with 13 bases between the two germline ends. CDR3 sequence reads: CASSLYAREQYF. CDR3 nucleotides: TGTGCCAGCAGCCTCTACGCCCGGGAGCAGTACTTC.

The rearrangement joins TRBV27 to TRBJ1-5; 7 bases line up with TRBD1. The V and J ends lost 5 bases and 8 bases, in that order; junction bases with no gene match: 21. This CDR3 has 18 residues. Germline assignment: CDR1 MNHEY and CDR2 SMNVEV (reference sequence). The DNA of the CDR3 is TGTGCCAGCAGTCGGGACAGATTAGGCCTAACCTCTGGGGAGCCCCAGCATTTT. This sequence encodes CASSRDRLGLTSGEPQHF.

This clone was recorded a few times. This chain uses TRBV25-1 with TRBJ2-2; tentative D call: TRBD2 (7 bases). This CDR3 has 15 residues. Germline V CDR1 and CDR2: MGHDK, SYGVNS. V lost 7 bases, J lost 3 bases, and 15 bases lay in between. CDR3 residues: CASTVGGRDTGELFF. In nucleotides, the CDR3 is TGTGCCAGCACTGTCGGGGGGCGCGACACCGGGGAGCTGTTTTTT.

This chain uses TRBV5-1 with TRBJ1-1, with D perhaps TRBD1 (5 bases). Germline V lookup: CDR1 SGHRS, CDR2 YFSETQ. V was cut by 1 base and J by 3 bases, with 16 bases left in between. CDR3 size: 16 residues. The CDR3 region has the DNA TGCGCCAGCAGCTTGAGTGGCTGGGGGAGGGACACTGAAGCTTTCTTT. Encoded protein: CASSLSGWGRDTEAFF.

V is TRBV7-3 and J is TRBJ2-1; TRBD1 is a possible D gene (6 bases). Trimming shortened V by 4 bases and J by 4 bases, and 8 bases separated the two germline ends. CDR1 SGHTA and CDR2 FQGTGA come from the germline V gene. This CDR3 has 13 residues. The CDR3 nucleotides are TGTGCCAGCAGCTGGGGGCAATACAATGAGCAGTTCTTC. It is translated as CASSWGQYNEQFF.

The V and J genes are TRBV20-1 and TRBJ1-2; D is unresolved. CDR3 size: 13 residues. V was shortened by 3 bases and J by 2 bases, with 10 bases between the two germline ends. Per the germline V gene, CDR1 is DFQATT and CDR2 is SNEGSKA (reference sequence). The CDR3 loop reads CSASLGANYGYTF. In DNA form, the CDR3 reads TGCAGTGCTAGTCTCGGAGCCAACTATGGCTACACCTTC.

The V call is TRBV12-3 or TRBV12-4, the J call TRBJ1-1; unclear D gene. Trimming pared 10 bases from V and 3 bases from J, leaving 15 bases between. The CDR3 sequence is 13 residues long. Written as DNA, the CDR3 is TGTGCCATCGTACCCCTGGGAGACACTGAAGCTTTCTTT. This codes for CAIVPLGDTEAFF.

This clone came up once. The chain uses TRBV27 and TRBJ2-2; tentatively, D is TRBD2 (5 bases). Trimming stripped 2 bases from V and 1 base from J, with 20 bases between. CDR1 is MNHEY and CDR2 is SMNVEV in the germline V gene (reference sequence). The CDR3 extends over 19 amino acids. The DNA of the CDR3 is TGTGCCAGCAGTTTACCTAAAGGCAGCGGAATCCTGAACACCGGGGAGCTGTTTTTT. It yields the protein CASSLPKGSGILNTGELFF.

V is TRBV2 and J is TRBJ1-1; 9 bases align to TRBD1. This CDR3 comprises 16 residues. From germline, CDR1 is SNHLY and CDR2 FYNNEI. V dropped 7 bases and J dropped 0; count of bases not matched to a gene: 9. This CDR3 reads CASTLQGAAMNTEAFF. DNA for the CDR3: TGTGCCAGCACGTTACAGGGGGCCGCGATGAACACTGAAGCTTTCTTT.

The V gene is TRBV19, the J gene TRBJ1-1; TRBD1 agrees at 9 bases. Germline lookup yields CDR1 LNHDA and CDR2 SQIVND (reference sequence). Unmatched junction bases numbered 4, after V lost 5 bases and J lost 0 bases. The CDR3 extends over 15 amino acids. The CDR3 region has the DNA TGTGCCAGTAGTCCCGGGACAGGGCTGAACACTGAAGCTTTCTTT. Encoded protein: CASSPGTGLNTEAFF.

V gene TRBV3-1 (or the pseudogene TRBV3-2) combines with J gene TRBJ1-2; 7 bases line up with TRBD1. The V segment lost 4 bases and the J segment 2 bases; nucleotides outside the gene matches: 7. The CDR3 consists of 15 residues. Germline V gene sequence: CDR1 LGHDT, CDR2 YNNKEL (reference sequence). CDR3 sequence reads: CASSRNRGGNYGYTF. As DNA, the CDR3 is TGTGCCAGCAGCCGAAACAGGGGCGGGAACTATGGCTACACCTTC.

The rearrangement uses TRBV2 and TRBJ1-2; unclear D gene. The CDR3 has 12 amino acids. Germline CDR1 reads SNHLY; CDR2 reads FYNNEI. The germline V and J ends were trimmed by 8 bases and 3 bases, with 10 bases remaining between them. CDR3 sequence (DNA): TGTGCCAGCCAGACACAATACTATGGCTACACCTTC. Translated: CASQTQYYGYTF.

As DNA, the CDR3 is TGTGCCAGCAGCTACTCCTTCCAAGAGACCCAGTACTTC. Translating it yields CASSYSFQETQYF. This chain uses TRBV7-3 with TRBJ2-5; D uncertain. CDR3 length: 13 amino acids. Germline CDR1 is SGHTA and CDR2 is FQGTGA. Trimming stripped 4 bases from V and 1 base from J, with 7 bases between.

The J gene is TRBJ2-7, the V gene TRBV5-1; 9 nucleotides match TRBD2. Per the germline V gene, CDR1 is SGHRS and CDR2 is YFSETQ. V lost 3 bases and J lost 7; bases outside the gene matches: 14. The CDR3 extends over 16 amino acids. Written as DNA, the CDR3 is TGCGCCAGCAGCTCGATAGCGGGGGCCCCCTTAGAGGAGCAGTACTTC. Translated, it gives CASSSIAGAPLEEQYF. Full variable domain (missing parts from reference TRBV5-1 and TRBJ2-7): KAGVTQTPRYLIKTRGQQVTLSCSPISGHRSVSWYQQTPGQGLQFLFEYFSETQRNKGNFPGRFSGRQFSNSRSEMNVSTLELGDSALYLCASSSIAGAPLEEQYFGPGTRLTVT.

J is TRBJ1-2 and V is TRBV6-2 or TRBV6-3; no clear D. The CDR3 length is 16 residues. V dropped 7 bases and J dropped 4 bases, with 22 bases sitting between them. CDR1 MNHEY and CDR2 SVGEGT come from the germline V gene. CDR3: CASTPPLGRSGYGYTF. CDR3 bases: TGTGCCAGCACCCCACCGTTGGGGAGGAGCGGCTATGGCTACACCTTC.

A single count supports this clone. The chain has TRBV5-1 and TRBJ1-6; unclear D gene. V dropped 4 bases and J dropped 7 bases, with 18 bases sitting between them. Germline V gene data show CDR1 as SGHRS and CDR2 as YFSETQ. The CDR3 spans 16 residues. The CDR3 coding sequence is TGCGCCAGCAGCGTAGGCTCCGCCACGGGAAATTCACCCCTCCACTTT. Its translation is CASSVGSATGNSPLHF. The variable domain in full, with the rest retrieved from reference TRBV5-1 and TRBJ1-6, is KAGVTQTPRYLIKTRGQQVTLSCSPISGHRSVSWYQQTPGQGLQFLFEYFSETQRNKGNFPGRFSGRQFSNSRSEMNVSTLELGDSALYLCASSVGSATGNSPLHFGNGTRLTVT.

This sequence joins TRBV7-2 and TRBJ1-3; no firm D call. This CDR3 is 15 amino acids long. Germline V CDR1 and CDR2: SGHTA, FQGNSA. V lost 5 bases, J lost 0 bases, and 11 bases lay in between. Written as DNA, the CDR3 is TGTGCCAGCAGCCCCCGACTGAGCTCTGGAAACACCATATATTTT. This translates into CASSPRLSSGNTIYF.

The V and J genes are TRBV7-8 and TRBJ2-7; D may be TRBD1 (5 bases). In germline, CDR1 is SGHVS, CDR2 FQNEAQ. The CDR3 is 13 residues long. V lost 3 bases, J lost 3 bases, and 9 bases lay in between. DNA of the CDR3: TGTGCCAGCAGCTTCGGACATAACTACGAGCAGTACTTC. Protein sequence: CASSFGHNYEQYF.